The 2 T cell receptor beta chains listed next were all sequenced from one sample in a study of T cell repertoires in ileal Crohn's disease. Time point of the sample: neoterminal ileum biopsy at postoperative endoscopy, about 6 months after surgery. Profiled with immunoSEQ multiplex PCR; TCRdb holds only in-frame clones, not every one. Counted here are some 13,000 clones, approximately 81% occurring once; the ten biggest clones make up roughly 17%. The sample comprised ileal tissue. The receptors were gathered from an adult with Crohn's disease.

The J gene is TRBJ2-7, the V gene TRBV29-1, with TRBD1 identical over 8 bases. The CDR3 loop spans 15 amino acids. Germline V gene lookup returns CDR1 SQVTM and CDR2 ANQGSEA. Losses at the gene ends were 0 bases for V and 7 bases for J; bases not matched to a gene: 11. CDR3 bases: TGCAGCGTTGAAGATCAGGGGGCCCCAGGTAATGAGCAGTACTTC. This encodes CSVEDQGAPGNEQYF.

The V gene is TRBV9, the J gene TRBJ2-7; D not resolved. CDR1 is SGDLS, CDR2 YYNGEE, per germline. The CDR3 runs to 14 residues. Trimming stripped 0 bases from V and 2 bases from J, with 9 bases between. The CDR3: CASSVASLAYEQYF. CDR3 bases: TGTGCCAGCAGCGTAGCCAGTTTGGCCTACGAGCAGTACTTC.